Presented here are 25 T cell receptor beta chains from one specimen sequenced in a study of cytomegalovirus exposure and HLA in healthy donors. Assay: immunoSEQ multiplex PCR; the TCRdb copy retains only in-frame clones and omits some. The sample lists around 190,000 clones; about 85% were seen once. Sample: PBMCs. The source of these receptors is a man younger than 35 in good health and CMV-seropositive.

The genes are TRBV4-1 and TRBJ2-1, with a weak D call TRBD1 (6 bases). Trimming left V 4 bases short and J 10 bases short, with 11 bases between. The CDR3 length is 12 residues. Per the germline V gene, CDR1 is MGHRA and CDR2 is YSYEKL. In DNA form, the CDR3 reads TGCGCCAGCAGCCTAGGGGGACGCGAGCAGTTCTTC. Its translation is CASSLGGREQFF.

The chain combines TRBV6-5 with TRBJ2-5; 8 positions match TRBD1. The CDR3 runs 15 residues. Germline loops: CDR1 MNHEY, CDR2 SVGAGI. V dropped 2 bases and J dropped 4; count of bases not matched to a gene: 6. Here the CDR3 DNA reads TGTGCCAGCAGTTACCAAGGCAGGGGGCGAGAGACCCAGTACTTC. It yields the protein CASSYQGRGRETQYF.

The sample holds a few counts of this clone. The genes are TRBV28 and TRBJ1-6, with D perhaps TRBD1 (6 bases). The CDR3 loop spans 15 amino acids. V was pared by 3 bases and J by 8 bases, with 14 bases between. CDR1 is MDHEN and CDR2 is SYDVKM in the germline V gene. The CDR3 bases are TGTGCCAGCAGTTTTTCGAGGGGGGGCGATTCACCCCTCCACTTT. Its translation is CASSFSRGGDSPLHF.

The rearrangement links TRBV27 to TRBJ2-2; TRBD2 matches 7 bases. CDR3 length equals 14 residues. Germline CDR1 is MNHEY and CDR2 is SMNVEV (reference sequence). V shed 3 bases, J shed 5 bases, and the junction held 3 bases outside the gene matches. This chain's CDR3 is CASSFGGSTGELFF. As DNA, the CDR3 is TGTGCCAGCAGTTTCGGGGGGTCGACCGGGGAGCTGTTTTTT.

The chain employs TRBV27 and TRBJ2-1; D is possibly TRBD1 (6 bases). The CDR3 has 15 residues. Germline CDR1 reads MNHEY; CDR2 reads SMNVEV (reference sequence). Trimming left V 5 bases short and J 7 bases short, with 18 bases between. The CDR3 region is CASSPYTGIPNEQFF. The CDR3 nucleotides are TGTGCCAGCAGTCCTTACACAGGGATTCCAAATGAGCAGTTCTTC.

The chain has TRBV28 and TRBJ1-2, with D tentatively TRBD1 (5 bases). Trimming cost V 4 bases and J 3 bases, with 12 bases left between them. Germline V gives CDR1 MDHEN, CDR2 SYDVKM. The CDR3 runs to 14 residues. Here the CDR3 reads CASSSRTNDYGYTF. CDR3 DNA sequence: TGTGCCAGCAGTTCTCGGACAAATGACTATGGCTACACCTTC.

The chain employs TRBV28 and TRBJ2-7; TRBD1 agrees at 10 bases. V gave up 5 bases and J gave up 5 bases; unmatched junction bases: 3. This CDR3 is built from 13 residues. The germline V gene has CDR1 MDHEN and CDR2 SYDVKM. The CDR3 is CASSLTGGHEQYF. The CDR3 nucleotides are TGTGCCAGCAGTCTGACAGGGGGCCACGAGCAGTACTTC.

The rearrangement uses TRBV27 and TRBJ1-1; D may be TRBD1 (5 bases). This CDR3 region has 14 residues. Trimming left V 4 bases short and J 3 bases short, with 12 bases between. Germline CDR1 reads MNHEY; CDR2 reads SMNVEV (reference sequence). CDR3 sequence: CASSWGVGDTEAFF. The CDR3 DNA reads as TGTGCCAGCAGTTGGGGGGTAGGGGACACTGAAGCTTTCTTT.

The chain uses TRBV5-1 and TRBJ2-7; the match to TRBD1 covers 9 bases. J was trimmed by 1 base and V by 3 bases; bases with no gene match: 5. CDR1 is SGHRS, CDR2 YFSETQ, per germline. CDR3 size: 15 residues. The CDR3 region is CASSWGQGASYEQYF. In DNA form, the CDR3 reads TGCGCCAGCAGCTGGGGACAGGGAGCGTCCTACGAGCAGTACTTC.

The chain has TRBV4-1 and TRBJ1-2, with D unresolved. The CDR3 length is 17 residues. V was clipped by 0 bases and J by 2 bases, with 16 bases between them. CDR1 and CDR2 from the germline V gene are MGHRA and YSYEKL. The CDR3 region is CASSQESGRLPNYGYTF. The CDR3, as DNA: TGCGCCAGCAGCCAAGAATCTGGCCGCCTGCCCAACTATGGCTACACCTTC.

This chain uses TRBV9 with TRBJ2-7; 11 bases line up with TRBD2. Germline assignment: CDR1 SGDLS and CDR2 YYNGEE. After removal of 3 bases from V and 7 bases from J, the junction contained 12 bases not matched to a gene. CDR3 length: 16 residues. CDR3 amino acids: CASSAGIAGGPGEQYF. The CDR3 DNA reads TGTGCCAGCAGCGCCGGGATAGCGGGAGGGCCGGGGGAGCAGTACTTC.

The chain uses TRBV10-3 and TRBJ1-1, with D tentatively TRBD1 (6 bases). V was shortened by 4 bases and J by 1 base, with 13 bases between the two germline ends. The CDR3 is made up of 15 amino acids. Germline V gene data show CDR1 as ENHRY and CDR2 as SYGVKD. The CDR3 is CAISVGAQGNTEAFF. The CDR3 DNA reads TGTGCCATCAGTGTGGGGGCCCAGGGGAACACTGAAGCTTTCTTT.

CDR3 sequence: CAWMTGGGSPLHF. In nucleotides, the CDR3 is TGTGCCTGGATGACAGGGGGCGGTTCACCCCTCCACTTT. The rearrangement uses TRBV30 and TRBJ1-6; TRBD1 aligns across 10 bases. This CDR3 comprises 13 residues. CDR1 is GTSNPN, CDR2 SVGIG, per germline (reference sequence). Losses at the gene ends were 4 bases for V and 9 bases for J; bases not matched to a gene: 3.

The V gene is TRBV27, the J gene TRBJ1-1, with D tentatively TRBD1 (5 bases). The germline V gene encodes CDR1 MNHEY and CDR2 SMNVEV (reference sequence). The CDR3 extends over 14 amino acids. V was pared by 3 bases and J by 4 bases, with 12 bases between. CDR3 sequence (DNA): TGTGCCAGCAGTTTGTTTCAGGGTTCCACTGAAGCTTTCTTT. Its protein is CASSLFQGSTEAFF.

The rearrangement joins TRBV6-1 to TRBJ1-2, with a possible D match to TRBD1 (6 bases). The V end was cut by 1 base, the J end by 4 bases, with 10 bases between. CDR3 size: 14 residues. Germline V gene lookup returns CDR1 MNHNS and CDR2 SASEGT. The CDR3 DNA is TGTGCCAGCAGTGAAGGGGGGCAGATCTATGGCTACACCTTC. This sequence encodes CASSEGGQIYGYTF.

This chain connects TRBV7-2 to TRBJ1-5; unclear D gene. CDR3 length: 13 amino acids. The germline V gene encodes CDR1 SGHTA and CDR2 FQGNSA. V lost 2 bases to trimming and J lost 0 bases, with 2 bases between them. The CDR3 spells CASSLRSNQPQHF. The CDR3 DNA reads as TGTGCCAGCAGCTTACGTAGCAATCAGCCCCAGCATTTT.

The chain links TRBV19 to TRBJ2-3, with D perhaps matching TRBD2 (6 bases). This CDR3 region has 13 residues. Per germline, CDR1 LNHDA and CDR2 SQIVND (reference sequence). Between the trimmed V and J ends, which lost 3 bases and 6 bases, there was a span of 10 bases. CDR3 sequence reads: CASSMGGSDTQYF. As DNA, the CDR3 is TGTGCCAGTAGTATGGGGGGTTCGGATACGCAGTATTTT.

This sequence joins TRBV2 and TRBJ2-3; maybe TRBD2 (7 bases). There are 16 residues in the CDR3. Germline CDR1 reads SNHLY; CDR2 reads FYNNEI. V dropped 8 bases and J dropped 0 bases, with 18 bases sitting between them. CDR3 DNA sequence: TGTGCCAGCGGGGGGGCGGGACACACCAGCACAGATACGCAGTATTTT. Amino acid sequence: CASGGAGHTSTDTQYF.

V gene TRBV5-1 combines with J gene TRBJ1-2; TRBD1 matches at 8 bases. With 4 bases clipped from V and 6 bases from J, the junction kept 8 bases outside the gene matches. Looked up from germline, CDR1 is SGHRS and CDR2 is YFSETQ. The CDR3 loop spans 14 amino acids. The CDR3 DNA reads TGCGCCAGCAGCACCTCCGACAGGGGACATGGCTACACCTTC. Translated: CASSTSDRGHGYTF.

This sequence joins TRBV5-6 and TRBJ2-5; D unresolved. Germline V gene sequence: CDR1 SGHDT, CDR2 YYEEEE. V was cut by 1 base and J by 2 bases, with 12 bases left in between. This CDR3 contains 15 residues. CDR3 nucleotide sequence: TGTGCCAGCAGCTTGACCAAGAGGAGTCAAGAGACCCAGTACTTC. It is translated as CASSLTKRSQETQYF. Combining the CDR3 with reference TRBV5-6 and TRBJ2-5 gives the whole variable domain DAGVTQSPTHLIKTRGQQVTLRCSPKSGHDTVSWYQQALGQGPQFIFQYYEEEERQRGNFPDRFSGHQFPNYSSELNVNALLLGDSALYLCASSLTKRSQETQYFGPGTRLLVL.

CDR3 loop: CASSSGQGASWEQYF. CDR3 DNA sequence: TGTGCCAGCAGCTCTGGACAGGGGGCTTCGTGGGAGCAGTACTTC. V and J are TRBV7-9 and TRBJ2-7; 11 positions agree with TRBD1. The germline gives CDR1 SEHNR, CDR2 FQNEAQ (reference sequence). This CDR3 has 15 amino acids. Trimming took 4 bases from V and 7 from J; bases not matched to a gene: 9.

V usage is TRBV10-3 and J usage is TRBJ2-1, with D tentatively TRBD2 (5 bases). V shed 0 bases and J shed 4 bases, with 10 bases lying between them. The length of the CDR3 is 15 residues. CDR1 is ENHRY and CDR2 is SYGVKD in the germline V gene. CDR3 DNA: TGTGCCATCAGTGAGTCGGGCGGGCAATACAATGAGCAGTTCTTC. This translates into CAISESGGQYNEQFF.

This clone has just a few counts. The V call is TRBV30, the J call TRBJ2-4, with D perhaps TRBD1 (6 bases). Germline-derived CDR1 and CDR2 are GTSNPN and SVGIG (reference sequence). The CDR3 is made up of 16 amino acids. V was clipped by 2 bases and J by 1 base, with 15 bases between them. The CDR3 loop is CAWSQTGTVAKNIQYF. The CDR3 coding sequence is TGTGCCTGGAGTCAAACAGGGACGGTGGCCAAAAACATTCAGTACTTC.

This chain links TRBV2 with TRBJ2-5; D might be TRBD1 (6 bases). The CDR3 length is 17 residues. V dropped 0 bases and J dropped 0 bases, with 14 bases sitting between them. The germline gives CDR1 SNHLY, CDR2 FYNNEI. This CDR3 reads CASSEATHRDNQETQYF. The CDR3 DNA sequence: TGTGCCAGCAGTGAAGCTACACACCGGGACAACCAAGAGACCCAGTACTTC. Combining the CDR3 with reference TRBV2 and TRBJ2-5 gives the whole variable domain EPEVTQTPSHQVTQMGQEVILRCVPISNHLYFYWYRQILGQKVEFLVSFYNNEISEKSEIFDDQFSVERPDGSNFTLKIRSTKLEDSAMYFCASSEATHRDNQETQYFGPGTRLLVL.

The CDR3 DNA is TGTGCCAGCAGCCCGACAGGGGCCTCCTACAATGAGCAGTTCTTC. Its protein is CASSPTGASYNEQFF. This sequence joins TRBV5-5 and TRBJ2-1; 8 bases are shared with TRBD1. The length of the CDR3 is 15 residues. Germline-derived CDR1 and CDR2 are SGHKS and YYEKEE (reference sequence). V lost 4 bases to trimming and J lost 0 bases; unmatched junction nucleotides: 3.